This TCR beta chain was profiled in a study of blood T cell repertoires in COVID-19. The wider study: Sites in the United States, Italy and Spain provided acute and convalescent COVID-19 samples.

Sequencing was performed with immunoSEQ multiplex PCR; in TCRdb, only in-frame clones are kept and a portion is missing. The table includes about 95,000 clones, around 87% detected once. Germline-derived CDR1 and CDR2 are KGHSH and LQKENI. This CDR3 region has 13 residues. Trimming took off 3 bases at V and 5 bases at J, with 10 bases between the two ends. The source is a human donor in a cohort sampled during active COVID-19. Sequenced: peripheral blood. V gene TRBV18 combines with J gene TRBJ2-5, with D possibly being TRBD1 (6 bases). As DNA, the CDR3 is TGTGCCAGCTCACCTCCAGGGGAGGAGACCCAGTACTTC. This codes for CASSPPGEETQYF.